The 20 T cell receptor beta chains given below trace back to one sample, sequenced in a study of regulatory T cells in long-lasting Graves disease. Described time point: persistent/refractory GD, antithyroid drugs over 5 years with positive TRAb. Scientists built the TCR library using RNA that was extracted from PBMCs. Library construction for TCR beta used iRepertoire HTBI primers and Arm-PCR of CDR3 regions. TCRdb independently ran MiXCR on the multiplex PCR reads; one entry per CDR3 protein. The sample holds roughly 400,000 distinct CDR3 sequences, 20% seen once. The sample here was peripheral blood mononuclear cells (PBMCs), taken when the disease was refractory, from a patient treated with antithyroid drugs. The receptors were sampled from a female donor with Graves disease.

This clonotype was observed a handful of times. The CDR3 DNA is TGTGCCAGCAGCTCACAGGTCGTCGAGCAGTACTTC. Translating it yields CASSSQVVEQYF. V gene TRBV12-3 or TRBV12-4 combines with J gene TRBJ2-7, with D perhaps TRBD1 (5 bases). Trimming removed 6 bases at V and 6 bases at J, with 12 bases between. CDR3 length: 12 residues.

CDR3 sequence reads: CASSLDGEGAPYEQYF. The CDR3 nucleotides read TGTGCCAGCAGCTTAGATGGGGAGGGGGCTCCCTACGAGCAGTACTTC. The chain has TRBV11-2 and TRBJ2-7, with D perhaps given as TRBD1 or TRBD2 (7 bases each). Deletions cut 0 bases from V and 2 bases from J, with 14 bases between. Germline lookup yields CDR1 SGHAT and CDR2 FQNNGV. The CDR3 runs 16 residues.

This clonotype was counted only a few times. V usage is TRBV7-2 and J usage is TRBJ2-7, with 7 bases matching TRBD2. Germline CDR1 SGHTA, CDR2 FQGNSA. The CDR3 has 15 amino acids. After removal of 6 bases from V and 0 bases from J, the junction contained 8 bases not matched to a gene. The DNA of the CDR3 is TGTGCCAGCAGGGGGGGGGGGAGGAGCTCCTACGAGCAGTACTTC. Translating it yields CASRGGGRSSYEQYF.

This clonotype was observed many times. V gene TRBV2 combines with J gene TRBJ1-4; D might be TRBD1 (5 bases). V lost 9 bases to trimming and J lost 0 bases, with 14 bases between them. Germline CDR1 and CDR2: SNHLY and FYNNEI. The CDR3 loop spans 15 amino acids. DNA of the CDR3: TGTGCCAGTGGGGGGGGATTCGCAACTAATGAAAAACTGTTTTTT. Its protein product is CASGGGFATNEKLFF.

In its sample, this clonotype was seen a few times. J is TRBJ1-1 and V is TRBV20-1, with 7 bases that match TRBD1. The germline gives CDR1 DFQATT, CDR2 SNEGSKA (reference sequence). V lost 2 bases to trimming and J lost 3 bases; unmatched junction nucleotides: 6. The CDR3 loop spans 14 amino acids. The CDR3: CSARSGGSDTEAFF. CDR3 nucleotide sequence: TGCAGTGCTAGATCAGGGGGGTCTGACACTGAAGCTTTCTTT.

There are many counts of this clonotype. The rearrangement joins TRBV12-3 or TRBV12-4 to TRBJ1-1, with D possibly matching TRBD1 (6 bases). Trimming cost V 5 bases and J 0 bases, with 13 bases left between them. The length of the CDR3 is 15 residues. The CDR3 coding sequence is TGTGCCAGCAGTCCGACAGGAACTCTGAACACTGAAGCTTTCTTT. Protein sequence: CASSPTGTLNTEAFF.

The CDR3 sequence is CSARAISSGSYEQYF. The CDR3, as DNA: TGCAGTGCTAGGGCTATATCTAGCGGGTCCTACGAGCAGTACTTC. The chain employs TRBV20-1 and TRBJ2-7; 8 bases agree with TRBD2. There are 15 residues in the CDR3. CDR1 and CDR2 from the germline V gene are DFQATT and SNEGSKA (reference sequence). The ends lost 3 bases at V and 1 base at J; junction bases unmatched: 8.

This chain links TRBV29-1 with TRBJ2-7; D ambiguous. This CDR3 has 11 residues. Germline V gene data show CDR1 as SQVTM and CDR2 as ANQGSEA. Trimming took off 3 bases at V and 6 bases at J, with 9 bases between the two ends. CDR3 region: CSVDGPVEQYF. In nucleotides, the CDR3 is TGCAGCGTTGACGGTCCGGTCGAGCAGTACTTC.

The rearrangement joins TRBV28 to TRBJ1-1; no definite D call. Germline-derived CDR1 and CDR2 are MDHEN and SYDVKM. Trimming removed 5 bases from V and 4 bases from J, with 11 bases in between. The CDR3 extends over 13 amino acids. The CDR3 coding sequence is TGTGCCAGCAGTAAAGACGGGAGCACTGAAGCTTTCTTT. Protein sequence: CASSKDGSTEAFF. The full variable domain, rest sourced from reference TRBV28 and TRBJ1-1, is DVKVTQSSRYLVKRTGEKVFLECVQDMDHENMFWYRQDPGLGLRLIYFSYDVKMKEKGDIPEGYSVSREKKERFSLILESASTNQTSMYLCASSKDGSTEAFFGQGTRLTVV.

This clonotype was recorded many times. The J gene is TRBJ1-2, the V gene TRBV28; 8 bases line up with TRBD1. CDR1 is MDHEN and CDR2 is SYDVKM in the germline V gene. V lost 7 bases and J lost 6; bases outside the gene matches: 7. The CDR3 covers 13 residues. The CDR3 region has the DNA TGTGCCAGCACCCAGGACAGGGCTGATGGCTACACCTTC. Its translation: CASTQDRADGYTF.

There are many counts of this clonotype. A junction boundary mismatches the germline segment, possibly from a read error. The chain has TRBV7-7 and TRBJ2-5, with 12 bases identical to TRBD2. From germline, CDR1 is SSHAT and CDR2 FNYEAQ (reference sequence). CDR3 length: 16 residues. CDR3 in DNA: TGTGCTAGCAGCCCCTCACTAGCGGGAGGTCGGGAGACCCAGTACTTC. Amino acids: CASSPSLAGGRETQYF.

This clonotype occurred many times. This rearrangement joins TRBV28 to TRBJ1-6; the D gene is possibly TRBD1 (5 bases). The germline V and J ends were trimmed by 6 bases and 7 bases, with 19 bases remaining between them. Germline V gene sequence: CDR1 MDHEN, CDR2 SYDVKM. The CDR3 has 16 amino acids. The CDR3 DNA reads TGTGCCAGCAGCTCCGAGCTGGGGCGCGGGAATTCACCCCTCCACTTT. This encodes CASSSELGRGNSPLHF.

This rearrangement joins TRBV5-1 to TRBJ1-1; D is uncertain. Per germline, CDR1 SGHRS and CDR2 YFSETQ. The length of the CDR3 is 15 residues. The V end lost 1 base, the J end lost 0 bases, and 10 bases lay between the germline ends. The CDR3 nucleotides are TGCGCCAGCAGCTTGAGTAATCCACTGAACACTGAAGCTTTCTTT. It codes for CASSLSNPLNTEAFF.

This clonotype was picked up a small number of times. J is TRBJ2-7 and V is TRBV4-1; 9 bases line up with TRBD2. Trimming cost V 0 bases and J 1 base; bases outside gene matches: 7. The CDR3 loop spans 17 amino acids. CDR1 is MGHRA, CDR2 YSYEKL, per germline. The CDR3 sequence is CASSQDILAGESYEQYF. CDR3 sequence (DNA): TGCGCCAGCAGCCAAGATATTTTAGCGGGAGAGTCCTACGAGCAGTACTTC.

This chain links TRBV7-2 with TRBJ1-5; maybe TRBD1 (5 bases). CDR1 is SGHTA and CDR2 is FQGNSA in the germline V gene. The length of the CDR3 is 15 residues. The ends were cut back, 2 bases at V and 1 base at J, with 9 bases in the middle. CDR3 protein: CASSLRGPSNQPQHF. CDR3 coding DNA: TGTGCCAGCAGCTTAAGGGGCCCCAGCAATCAGCCCCAGCATTTT.

There are many counts of this clonotype. As DNA, the CDR3 is TGTGCCAGCAGCGACAGGGATCCTATCTTGGGTGGCTACACCTTC. Encoded protein: CASSDRDPILGGYTF. This chain uses TRBV28 with TRBJ1-2; 7 bases line up with TRBD1. Germline V gives CDR1 MDHEN, CDR2 SYDVKM. The CDR3 is 15 residues long. J gave up 7 bases and V 6 bases, and 14 bases lay outside the gene matches.

This clonotype was counted a few times. The chain recombines TRBV7-2 with TRBJ1-2; D may be TRBD1 (5 bases). V was pared by 4 bases and J by 3 bases, with 18 bases between. Germline assignment: CDR1 SGHTA and CDR2 FQGNSA. The CDR3 has 16 amino acids. This CDR3 is CASSSLGERADYGYTF. CDR3 DNA: TGTGCCAGCAGCTCACTAGGGGAAAGGGCAGACTATGGCTACACCTTC.

The rearrangement uses TRBV4-3 and TRBJ2-7; D not resolved. Germline lookup yields CDR1 LGHNA and CDR2 YSLEER. V lost 4 bases to trimming and J lost 5 bases, with 12 bases between them. CDR3 length equals 13 residues. As DNA, the CDR3 is TGCGCCAGCAGCCCTAACTCCGGTAACGAGCAGTACTTC. This sequence encodes CASSPNSGNEQYF.

This chain uses TRBV20-1 with TRBJ1-3; D perhaps matches TRBD1 (5 bases). CDR1 and CDR2 from the germline V gene are DFQATT and SNEGSKA (reference sequence). V shed 0 bases and J shed 4 bases, with 10 bases lying between them. The CDR3 sequence is 14 residues long. This CDR3 reads CSARERGVGNTIYF. The CDR3 bases are TGCAGTGCTAGAGAACGGGGGGTCGGAAACACCATATATTTT.

The chain links TRBV18 to TRBJ1-2; no clear D. Germline V lookup: CDR1 KGHSH, CDR2 LQKENI. V was shortened by 5 bases and J by 8 bases, with 12 bases between the two germline ends. This CDR3 is built from 12 residues. The CDR3: CASSISTRGYTF. DNA for the CDR3: TGTGCCAGCTCAATTAGTACGAGAGGCTACACCTTC.